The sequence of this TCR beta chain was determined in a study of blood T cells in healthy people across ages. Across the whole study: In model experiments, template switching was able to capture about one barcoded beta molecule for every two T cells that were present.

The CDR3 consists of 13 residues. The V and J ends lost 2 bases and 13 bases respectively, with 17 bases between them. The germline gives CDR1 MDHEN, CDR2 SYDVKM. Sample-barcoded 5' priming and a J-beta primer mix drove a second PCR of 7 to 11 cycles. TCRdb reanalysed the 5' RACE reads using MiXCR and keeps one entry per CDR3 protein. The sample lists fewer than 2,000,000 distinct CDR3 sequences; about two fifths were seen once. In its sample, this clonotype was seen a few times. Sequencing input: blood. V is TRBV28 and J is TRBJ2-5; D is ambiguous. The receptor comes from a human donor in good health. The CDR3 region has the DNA TGTGCCAGCAGTTTAAGTCAGTCTAACGAGTGGTACTTC. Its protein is CASSLSQSNEWYF.